A single sample gave rise to the 18 T cell receptor beta chains below, sequenced in a study of cytomegalovirus exposure and HLA in healthy donors. Primers included in the PCR were 60 Vbeta and 13 Jbeta primers. Profiled with immunoSEQ multiplex PCR; TCRdb holds only in-frame clones, not every one. This repertoire includes some 140,000 clones. Sequences were obtained from PBMCs. All receptors come from a woman in her sixties in good health and CMV-seronegative.

The chain recombines TRBV6-4 with TRBJ2-3; D gene ambiguous. This CDR3 contains 15 residues. The V and J ends lost 5 bases and 0 bases respectively, with 12 bases between them. Germline lookup yields CDR1 MRHNA and CDR2 SNTAGT. Written as DNA, the CDR3 is TGTGCCAGCAGTCCCCGGTACGTGAGCACAGATACGCAGTATTTT. It is translated as CASSPRYVSTDTQYF.

The DNA for the CDR3 is TGTGCCAGCAGCGCCCCTAGGCGGGCCTACGAGCAGTACTTC. It encodes CASSAPRRAYEQYF. The V gene is TRBV7-9, the J gene TRBJ2-7; possible D gene TRBD2, 5 bases. This CDR3 comprises 14 residues. Germline V gene sequence: CDR1 SEHNR, CDR2 FQNEAQ (reference sequence). The V end lost 5 bases, the J end lost 2 bases, and 13 bases lay between the germline ends.

The chain has TRBV6-1 and TRBJ1-5, with 9 bases identical to TRBD1. The CDR3 totals 12 residues. Unmatched junction bases numbered 5, after V lost 8 bases and J lost 9 bases. The germline gives CDR1 MNHNS, CDR2 SASEGT. The CDR3 DNA is TGTGCCAGCGGCACAGGGGGCAGGCCCCAGCATTTT. Protein: CASGTGGRPQHF.

The V gene is TRBV4-1, the J gene TRBJ2-4; D is unresolved. Trimming took 5 bases from V and 0 from J, leaving 8 bases between them. From germline, CDR1 is MGHRA and CDR2 YSYEKL. There are 14 residues in the CDR3. The CDR3 here is CASSDSLAKNIQYF. The CDR3 region has the DNA TGCGCCAGCAGCGATAGCCTAGCCAAAAACATTCAGTACTTC.

This chain joins TRBV19 and TRBJ2-1, with no clear D. V was trimmed by 5 bases and J by 0 bases, leaving 14 bases between them. The CDR3 is made up of 16 amino acids. From germline, CDR1 is LNHDA and CDR2 SQIVND (reference sequence). The CDR3 is CASSFLGVSSYNEQFF. In DNA, the CDR3 is TGTGCCAGTAGTTTCCTCGGTGTGAGCTCCTACAATGAGCAGTTCTTC.

The chain carries TRBV10-3 and TRBJ2-3; TRBD1 matches 7 bases. The V segment lost 2 bases and the J segment 3 bases; nucleotides outside the gene matches: 5. Germline CDR1 and CDR2: ENHRY and SYGVKD. There are 15 residues in the CDR3. The CDR3 protein is CAISEGTGATDTQYF. Here the CDR3 DNA reads TGTGCCATCAGTGAGGGTACAGGGGCTACAGATACGCAGTATTTT.

V and J are TRBV7-8 and TRBJ2-1; TRBD1 might be the D (6 bases). V dropped 4 bases and J dropped 9 bases, with 25 bases sitting between them. The germline gives CDR1 SGHVS, CDR2 FQNEAQ. This CDR3 comprises 17 residues. The CDR3, as DNA: TGTGCCAGCAGCTCCACGAGGGCAGGGGTGTGGGTCGGTGAGCAGTTCTTC. This gives the protein CASSSTRAGVWVGEQFF.

The gene calls are TRBV29-1 and TRBJ2-3; possibly TRBD2 for D (5 bases). CDR1 and CDR2 from the germline V gene are SQVTM and ANQGSEA. V shed 4 bases and J shed 4 bases, with 18 bases lying between them. The CDR3 spans 15 residues. The CDR3 region has the DNA TGCAGCGTTGCTACGGGAATTCTTCAGTCAGATACGCAGTATTTT. Protein sequence: CSVATGILQSDTQYF.

V gene TRBV5-5 combines with J gene TRBJ1-5; the D is unclear. The V and J ends lost 0 bases and 0 bases respectively, with 4 bases between them. The CDR3 covers 14 residues. The V gene's germline CDR1 is SGHKS and CDR2 YYEKEE (reference sequence). CDR3 sequence: CASSLVGSNQPQHF. The CDR3 region has the DNA TGTGCCAGCAGCTTGGTCGGTAGCAATCAGCCCCAGCATTTT.

The CDR3, as DNA: TGTGCCAGCAGCATCCCGAGGGGACAGGGGGCGTCAGGGGCCAACGTCCTGACTTTC. Residues: CASSIPRGQGASGANVLTF. The genes are TRBV2 and TRBJ2-6; 12 nucleotides match TRBD1. This CDR3 spans 19 amino acids. Germline V gene data show CDR1 as SNHLY and CDR2 as FYNNEI. Germline trimming cut 6 bases from V and 4 bases from J; bases unmatched to any gene: 13.

The V call is TRBV27, the J call TRBJ2-5; 13 nucleotides match TRBD2. The CDR3 consists of 16 residues. V gave up 5 bases and J gave up 3 bases; unmatched junction bases: 6. From germline, CDR1 is MNHEY and CDR2 SMNVEV (reference sequence). CDR3: CASSLLTSGGEETQYF. Written as DNA, the CDR3 is TGTGCCAGCAGTCTACTCACTAGCGGGGGGGAAGAGACCCAGTACTTC.

The DNA of the CDR3 is TGTGCCAGCAGGAGACAGGGCGAGGTACAGTATTTT. Protein product: CASRRQGEVQYF. The gene calls are TRBV6-5 and TRBJ2-3; TRBD1 agrees at 7 bases. Trimming at V came to 6 bases and at J to 12 bases, leaving 9 bases not matched to a gene. This CDR3 is built from 12 residues. Germline values: CDR1 MNHEY, CDR2 SVGAGI.

The chain has TRBV2 and TRBJ1-4; 7 positions agree with TRBD1. This CDR3 has 12 residues. With V trimmed by 6 bases and J by 7 bases, 2 bases remained unmatched. Per the germline V gene, CDR1 is SNHLY and CDR2 is FYNNEI. CDR3 nucleotides: TGTGCCAGCAGGTACAGGGGTGAAAAACTGTTTTTT. Its translation is CASRYRGEKLFF.

The chain combines TRBV19 with TRBJ2-5, with D possibly matching TRBD2 (6 bases). The CDR3 has 17 amino acids. Germline values: CDR1 LNHDA, CDR2 SQIVND (reference sequence). Trimming cost V 2 bases and J 5 bases, with 21 bases left between them. This CDR3 is CASSILPSDGRGETQYF. In DNA form, the CDR3 reads TGTGCCAGTAGTATACTCCCGTCAGACGGGCGGGGTGAGACCCAGTACTTC. The full variable domain, rest sourced from reference TRBV19 and TRBJ2-5, is DGGITQSPKYLFRKEGQNVTLSCEQNLNHDAMYWYRQDPGQGLRLIYYSQIVNDFQKGDIAEGYSVSREKKESFPLTVTSAQKNPTAFYLCASSILPSDGRGETQYFGPGTRLLVL.

The chain combines TRBV28 with TRBJ1-1; possibly TRBD1 for D (5 bases). Germline CDR1 MDHEN, CDR2 SYDVKM. CDR3 length equals 15 residues. V was shortened by 1 base and J by 4 bases, with 13 bases between the two germline ends. The CDR3 here is CASSLYGRAPTEAFF. The CDR3 region has the DNA TGTGCCAGCAGTTTATATGGCAGGGCACCCACTGAAGCTTTCTTT.

For the CDR3, the DNA is TGTGCCTGGAGTGTACAAAACGTTGAAGCTTTCTTT. As protein: CAWSVQNVEAFF. The rearrangement uses TRBV30 and TRBJ1-1, with no clear D. V lost 0 bases to trimming and J lost 7 bases, with 9 bases between them. This CDR3 contains 12 residues. The V gene's germline CDR1 is GTSNPN and CDR2 SVGIG (reference sequence). Full variable domain (rest looked up from reference TRBV30 and TRBJ1-1): SQTIHQWPATLVQPVGSPLSLECTVEGTSNPNLYWYRQAAGRGLQLLFYSVGIGQISSEVPQNLSASRPQDRQFILSSKKLLLSDSGFYLCAWSVQNVEAFFGQGTRLTVV.

The V call is TRBV7-9, the J call TRBJ1-2; weak D call: TRBD1 (6 bases). Trimming shortened V by 5 bases and J by 8 bases, and 12 bases separated the two germline ends. CDR1 is SEHNR and CDR2 is FQNEAQ in the germline V gene (reference sequence). The CDR3 is made up of 12 amino acids. The DNA of the CDR3 is TGTGCCAGCAGCCCTAGGACAGCCGGCTACACCTTC. Protein sequence: CASSPRTAGYTF.

The rearrangement joins TRBV5-1 to TRBJ1-1, with 7 bases lining up with TRBD1. J was trimmed by 1 base and V by 4 bases; bases with no gene match: 7. The CDR3 runs to 15 residues. Germline CDR1 reads SGHRS; CDR2 reads YFSETQ. In DNA form, the CDR3 reads TGCGCCAGCAGCATCACAGGGGAGTGGAACACTGAAGCTTTCTTT. Amino acid sequence: CASSITGEWNTEAFF.